This T cell receptor beta chain comes out of a study of T cell responses to AZD1222 COVID-19 vaccine. General study points: White British people made up most donors, females outnumbered males, and clonal diversity was possibly underestimated. Following two doses of AZD1222, Spike-specific TCR breadth and depth rose. Repertoire sampling occurred only after the peak T cell response.

The germline gives CDR1 LGHDT, CDR2 YNNKEL (reference sequence). Trimming took off 1 base at V and 12 bases at J, with 10 bases between the two ends. The CDR3 extends over 13 amino acids. Clones were read by immunoSEQ multiplex PCR, and TCRdb kept only the in-frame ones, dropping some. The table records approximately 61,000 clones, about four fifths of them present only once. Samples with a second dose at about 4 or about 12 weeks were pooled together. A word on this clone: Its cognate antigen is unknown.

The sample consisted of peripheral blood, taken 28 days after the second AZD1222 dose. The chain employs TRBV3-1 (or the pseudogene TRBV3-2) and TRBJ1-6, with TRBD1 as a possible D gene (5 bases). The source is an adult who received the AZD1222 COVID-19 vaccine. CDR3 coding DNA: TGTGCCAGCAGCCAAGTGGCGGGGCAACCCCTCCACTTT. Residues: CASSQVAGQPLHF.